This paragraph covers one TCR beta chain sequence. Method: immunoSEQ multiplex PCR; TCRdb's copy keeps in-frame clones and lacks some. The table records fewer than 40,000 clones, 85% of them present only once. The data derive from a study of blood T cell repertoires in COVID-19. Study summary: COVID-19 samples, acute and convalescent, were from the United States, Italy and Spain. The cDNA or gDNA used as material had been derived from T cells, B-cell-depleted T cells, or PBMCs.

Germline lookup yields CDR1 MNHNY and CDR2 SVGAGI (reference sequence). V lost 5 bases and J 0 bases, leaving 10 bases between the germline ends. This CDR3 is 14 amino acids long. The sample taken for sequencing was peripheral blood. The V gene is TRBV6-6, the J gene TRBJ1-2; D gene uncertain. The TCR was taken from a human donor in a cohort sampled during active COVID-19. The CDR3 protein is CASSRPGSNYGYTF. The CDR3 nucleotides are TGTGCCAGCAGTCGTCCAGGATCTAACTATGGCTACACCTTC.